One T cell receptor beta chain is described in this entry. This specimen comes from a study of siplizumab effects on memory and regulatory T cells. The CDR3 is made up of 13 amino acids. Germline loops: CDR1 SNHLY, CDR2 FYNNEI. The V end lost 7 bases, the J end lost 1 base, and 10 bases lay between the germline ends. Profiled with immunoSEQ multiplex PCR; TCRdb holds only in-frame clones, not every one. The sample shows over 35,000 clones, 80% to 90% of them seen only once. The receptor's source is a human donor in good health. Sequencing was done on a sample of naive CD4+ T cells sorted from blood. V gene TRBV2 combines with J gene TRBJ2-5, with unresolved D. CDR3 in amino acids: CASTETRQETQYF. For the CDR3, the DNA is TGTGCCAGCACTGAGACGCGCCAAGAGACCCAGTACTTC.